The 4 T cell receptor beta chains below all came from one sample that was sequenced in a study of early T cells in non-severe SARS-CoV-2 infection. TCRdb reprocessed the 5' RACE reads via MiXCR and lists one record per CDR3 protein. There are about 80,000 distinct CDR3 sequences in the sample; about 12% occur only once, and less than 3% lies in the top ten. The sample taken for sequencing was whole blood. These receptors originate from an adult who was a healthcare worker with PCR-confirmed SARS-CoV-2 infection or an uninfected control (not recorded which).

This clonotype was counted ten times or more. The chain joins TRBV20-1 to TRBJ2-3; no clear D gene. CDR3 size: 14 residues. V lost 3 bases and J lost 7, with 17 bases in between. The germline CDR1 and CDR2 sequences are DFQATT and SNEGSKA (reference sequence). CDR3 sequence: CSASNRAVGYTQYF. In nucleotides, the CDR3 is TGCAGTGCTAGCAACCGGGCCGTCGGGTATACGCAGTATTTT.

The V and J genes are TRBV28 and TRBJ1-2; 7 bases are shared with TRBD1. CDR1 and CDR2 (germline): MDHEN, SYDVKM. This CDR3 region has 15 residues. The V segment lost 6 bases and the J segment 0 bases; nucleotides outside the gene matches: 7. The CDR3 loop reads CASSPGTVPNYGYTF. CDR3 DNA sequence: TGTGCCAGCAGCCCGGGGACAGTTCCTAACTATGGCTACACCTTC.

This clonotype was seen more than once but under ten times. The V and J genes are TRBV7-8 and TRBJ2-3; 11 nucleotides match TRBD2. The V gene end was trimmed by 1 base and the J gene end by 1 base; junction bases not matched to a gene: 7. Per the germline V gene, CDR1 is SGHVS and CDR2 is FQNEAQ. The CDR3 totals 18 residues. This chain's CDR3 is CASSLVSPGLAGTDTQYF. In DNA form, the CDR3 reads TGTGCCAGCAGCTTAGTGAGCCCGGGACTAGCGGGCACAGATACGCAGTATTTT.

This clonotype was seen many times. V and J are TRBV5-1 and TRBJ1-6; weak D call: TRBD1 (5 bases). Trimming pared 1 base from V and 8 bases from J, leaving 10 bases between. The CDR3 runs 14 residues. Germline assignment: CDR1 SGHRS and CDR2 YFSETQ. The CDR3 spells CASSLYGDDSPLHF. In DNA, the CDR3 is TGCGCCAGCAGCTTGTACGGGGACGATTCACCCCTCCACTTT.